These 3 T cell receptor beta chains share one sample of origin, sequenced in a study of beta chain features in type 1 diabetes. Since all of the isolated RNA was reverse transcribed, expressed TCRB transcripts were what got sequenced. TCRdb keeps only in-frame clones here, not all; method: immunoSEQ multiplex PCR. Of around 430,000 clones listed, about 29% are singletons. Sequencing used naive CD4+ T cells from blood. Receptors were obtained from a man aged 18 to 30 in good health.

The J gene is TRBJ2-2, the V gene TRBV9; possible D gene TRBD2, 6 bases. The CDR3 is made up of 16 amino acids. Per the germline V gene, CDR1 is SGDLS and CDR2 is YYNGEE. V lost 0 bases and J 0 bases, leaving 9 bases between the germline ends. The CDR3 is CASSVVGTSNTGELFF. Written as DNA, the CDR3 is TGTGCCAGCAGCGTAGTGGGGACTTCGAACACCGGGGAGCTGTTTTTT.

The gene calls are TRBV4-2 and TRBJ2-5, with a possible D match to TRBD1 (6 bases). Germline CDR1 LGHNA, CDR2 YNFKEQ. CDR3 size: 15 residues. V was clipped by 1 base and J by 4 bases, with 13 bases between them. CDR3 protein: CASSQGDRMGETQYF. As DNA, the CDR3 is TGTGCCAGCAGCCAAGGAGACAGGATGGGAGAGACCCAGTACTTC.

The chain combines TRBV30 with TRBJ2-1; 11 bases line up with TRBD2. CDR3 length equals 16 residues. With V trimmed by 2 bases and J by 1 base, 4 bases remained unmatched. CDR1 and CDR2 (germline): GTSNPN, SVGIG (reference sequence). The CDR3 DNA follows: TGTGCCTGGAGTTCCGGGACTAGCGGTTCCTACAATGAGCAGTTCTTC. It translates to CAWSSGTSGSYNEQFF.